Presented here are 11 T cell receptor beta chains from one specimen sequenced in a study of blood T cell repertoires in COVID-19. The assay was immunoSEQ multiplex PCR, and TCRdb's table has in-frame clones only and misses some. Of a few hundred thousand clones listed, around 88% are singletons. The sample consisted of peripheral blood. These receptor sequences come from a man of 80 years or more with acute or convalescent COVID-19.

This clone was observed a handful of times. The chain couples TRBV5-1 to TRBJ1-6; D not resolved. Germline V lookup: CDR1 SGHRS, CDR2 YFSETQ. This CDR3 spans 14 amino acids. V dropped 4 bases and J dropped 9 bases, with 14 bases sitting between them. The CDR3 DNA is TGCGCCAGCAGCGGGCCGGGGAAGGGTTCACCCCTCCACTTT. Encoded protein: CASSGPGKGSPLHF.

This sequence joins TRBV6-4 and TRBJ2-3; 9 bases align to TRBD1. V lost 6 bases, J lost 3 bases, and 1 base stayed unmatched. Germline lookup yields CDR1 MRHNA and CDR2 SNTAGT. CDR3 size: 13 residues. The CDR3 DNA sequence: TGTGCCAGCAGGGGACAGGGAACAGATACGCAGTATTTT. The encoded protein is CASRGQGTDTQYF.

The chain joins TRBV28 to TRBJ1-2; 7 bases line up with TRBD1. Trimming cost V 6 bases and J 8 bases; bases outside gene matches: 12. Germline CDR1 MDHEN, CDR2 SYDVKM. This CDR3 has 14 amino acids. CDR3 region: CASSTSDRAEGYTF. The CDR3 DNA follows: TGTGCCAGCAGCACGTCCGACAGGGCTGAGGGCTACACCTTC.

The chain combines TRBV7-9 with TRBJ2-1, with 10 bases matching TRBD2. Germline V gives CDR1 SEHNR, CDR2 FQNEAQ (reference sequence). Trimming removed 3 bases from V and 9 bases from J; junction bases left unmatched: 8. CDR3 length: 15 residues. The DNA for the CDR3 is TGTGCCAGCAGCTTCCTAGCGGGAGAATTTAGTGAGCAGTTCTTC. This gives the protein CASSFLAGEFSEQFF.

V and J are TRBV15 and TRBJ1-4; D call uncertain. This CDR3 is 16 amino acids long. Germline V gene data show CDR1 as LNHNV and CDR2 as YYDKDF (reference sequence). V lost 1 base and J 0 bases, leaving 9 bases between the germline ends. The CDR3 DNA follows: TGTGCCACCAGCAGAGGGGCGACACCAACTAATGAAAAACTGTTTTTT. Its translation is CATSRGATPTNEKLFF.

The chain is built from TRBV4-2 and TRBJ1-4, with 9 nucleotides matching TRBD1. With V trimmed by 0 bases and J by 7 bases, 6 bases remained unmatched. This CDR3 has 16 amino acids. The germline gives CDR1 LGHNA, CDR2 YNFKEQ. CDR3 bases: TGTGCCAGCAGCCAAGATCTAGGGGACAGGGTTGAAAAACTGTTTTTT. The encoded protein is CASSQDLGDRVEKLFF.

The CDR3 DNA is TGCGCCAGCAGTGAGAGCTGGACAGGGGGCGTCGATACGCAGTATTTT. This translates into CASSESWTGGVDTQYF. The V call is TRBV10-1, the J call TRBJ2-3; 11 bases fit TRBD1. V was clipped by 2 bases and J by 6 bases; unmatched bases: 7. The CDR3 runs to 16 residues. CDR1 is WNHNN, CDR2 SYGVQD, per germline (reference sequence).

The chain has TRBV18 and TRBJ2-5; maybe TRBD1 (6 bases). This CDR3 is 14 amino acids long. V dropped 8 bases and J dropped 2 bases, with 15 bases sitting between them. Germline CDR1 reads KGHSH; CDR2 reads LQKENI. As DNA, the CDR3 is TGTGCCAGCCGCCCCTCCGGACAGCAAGAGACCCAGTACTTC. Translated: CASRPSGQQETQYF.

The chain couples TRBV18 to TRBJ1-5, with a weak D call TRBD1 (5 bases). The CDR3 extends over 14 amino acids. V was trimmed by 2 bases and J by 9 bases, leaving 14 bases between them. CDR1 and CDR2 from the germline V gene are KGHSH and LQKENI. The CDR3 DNA sequence: TGTGCCAGCTCACCAGGCGGGGCTGGGGGGCCCCAGCATTTT. Protein product: CASSPGGAGGPQHF. The complete variable domain, with remaining parts taken from reference TRBV18 and TRBJ1-5, reads NAGVMQNPRHLVRRRGQEARLRCSPMKGHSHVYWYRQLPEEGLKFMVYLQKENIIDESGMPKERFSAEFPKEGPSILRIQQVVRGDSAAYFCASSPGGAGGPQHFGDGTRLSIL.

The chain is built from TRBV9 and TRBJ2-2, with 8 bases fitting TRBD2. Looked up from germline, CDR1 is SGDLS and CDR2 is YYNGEE. V shed 4 bases, J shed 7 bases, and the junction held 6 bases outside the gene matches. The CDR3 consists of 14 residues. The CDR3 protein is CASSTGGEVGELFF. The CDR3, as DNA: TGTGCCAGCAGCACGGGAGGGGAAGTCGGGGAGCTGTTTTTT. Together with reference TRBV9 and TRBJ2-2, the CDR3 gives the full variable domain: DSGVTQTPKHLITATGQRVTLRCSPRSGDLSVYWYQQSLDQGLQFLIQYYNGEERAKGNILERFSAQQFPDLHSELNLSSLELGDSALYFCASSTGGEVGELFFGEGSRLTVL.

Here the CDR3 reads CSVGGPGLNTEAFF. CDR3 DNA sequence: TGCAGCGTTGGGGGCCCCGGCTTGAACACTGAAGCTTTCTTT. V and J are TRBV29-1 and TRBJ1-1, with D possibly matching TRBD1 (5 bases). CDR3 length: 14 residues. V was shortened by 4 bases and J by 0 bases, with 12 bases between the two germline ends. Germline loops: CDR1 SQVTM, CDR2 ANQGSEA.